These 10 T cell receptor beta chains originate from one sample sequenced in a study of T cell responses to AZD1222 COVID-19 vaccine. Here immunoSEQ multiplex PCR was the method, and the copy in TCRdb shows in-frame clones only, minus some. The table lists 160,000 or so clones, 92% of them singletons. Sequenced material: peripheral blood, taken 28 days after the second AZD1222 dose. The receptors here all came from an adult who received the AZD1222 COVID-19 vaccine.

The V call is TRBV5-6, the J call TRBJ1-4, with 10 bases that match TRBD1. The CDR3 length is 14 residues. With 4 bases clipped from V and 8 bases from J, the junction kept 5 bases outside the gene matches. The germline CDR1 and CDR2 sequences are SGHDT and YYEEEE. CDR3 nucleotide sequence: TGTGCCAGCAGCACCGGGACAGGGGACGAAAAACTGTTTTTT. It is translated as CASSTGTGDEKLFF.

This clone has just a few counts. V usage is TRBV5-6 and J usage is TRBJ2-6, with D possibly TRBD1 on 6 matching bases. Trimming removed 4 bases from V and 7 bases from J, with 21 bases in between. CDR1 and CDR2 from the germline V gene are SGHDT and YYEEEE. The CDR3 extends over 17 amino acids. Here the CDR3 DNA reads TGTGCCAGCAGCAACACAGGGACGGCCTTTGGTGCCAACGTCCTGACTTTC. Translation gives CASSNTGTAFGANVLTF.

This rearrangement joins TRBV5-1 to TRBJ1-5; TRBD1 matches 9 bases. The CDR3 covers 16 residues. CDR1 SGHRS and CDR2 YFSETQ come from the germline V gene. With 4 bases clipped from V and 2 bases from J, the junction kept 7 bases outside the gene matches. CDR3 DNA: TGCGCCAGCAGCCCCGGACAGGGGATGGGCAATCAGCCCCAGCATTTT. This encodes CASSPGQGMGNQPQHF.

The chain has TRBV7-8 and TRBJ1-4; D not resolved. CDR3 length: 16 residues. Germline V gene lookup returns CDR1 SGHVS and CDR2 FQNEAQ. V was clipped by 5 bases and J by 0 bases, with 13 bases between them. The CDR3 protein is CASSLKPHTTNEKLFF. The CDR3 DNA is TGTGCCAGCAGCCTCAAACCACACACAACTAATGAAAAACTGTTTTTT.

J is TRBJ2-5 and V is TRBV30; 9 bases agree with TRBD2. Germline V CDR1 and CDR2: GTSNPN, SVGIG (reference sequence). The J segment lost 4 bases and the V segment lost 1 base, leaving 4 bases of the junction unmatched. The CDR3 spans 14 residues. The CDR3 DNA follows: TGTGCCTGGAGTGGGGCGGGGGGGCCAGAGACCCAGTACTTC. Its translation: CAWSGAGGPETQYF.

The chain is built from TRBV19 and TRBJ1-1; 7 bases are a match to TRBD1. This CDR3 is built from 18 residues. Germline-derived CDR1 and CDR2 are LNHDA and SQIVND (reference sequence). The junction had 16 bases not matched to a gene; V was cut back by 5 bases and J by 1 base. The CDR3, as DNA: TGTGCCAGTAGTTTACTGCTTACTAGACGGACAGGGAACACTGAAGCTTTCTTT. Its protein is CASSLLLTRRTGNTEAFF.

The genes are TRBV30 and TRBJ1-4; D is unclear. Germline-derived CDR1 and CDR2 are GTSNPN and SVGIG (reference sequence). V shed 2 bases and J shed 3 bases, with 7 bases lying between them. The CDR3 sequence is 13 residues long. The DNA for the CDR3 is TGTGCCTGGAGTCCGCAGCCTAATGAAAAACTGTTTTTT. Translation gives CAWSPQPNEKLFF. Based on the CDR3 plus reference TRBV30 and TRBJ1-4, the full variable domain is SQTIHQWPATLVQPVGSPLSLECTVEGTSNPNLYWYRQAAGRGLQLLFYSVGIGQISSEVPQNLSASRPQDRQFILSSKKLLLSDSGFYLCAWSPQPNEKLFFGSGTQLSVL.

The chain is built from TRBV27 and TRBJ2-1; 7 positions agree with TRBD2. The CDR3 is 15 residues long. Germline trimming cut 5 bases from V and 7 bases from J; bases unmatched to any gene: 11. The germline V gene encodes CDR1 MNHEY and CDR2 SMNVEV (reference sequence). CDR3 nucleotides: TGTGCCAGCAGTCCCGGGGACTACCCATTGAATGAGCAGTTCTTC. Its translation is CASSPGDYPLNEQFF.

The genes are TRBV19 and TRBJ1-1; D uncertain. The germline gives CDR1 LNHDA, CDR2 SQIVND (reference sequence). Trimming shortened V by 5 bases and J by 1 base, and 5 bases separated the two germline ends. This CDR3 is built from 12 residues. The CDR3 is CASSHRNTEAFF. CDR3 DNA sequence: TGTGCCAGTAGTCATAGGAACACTGAAGCTTTCTTT.

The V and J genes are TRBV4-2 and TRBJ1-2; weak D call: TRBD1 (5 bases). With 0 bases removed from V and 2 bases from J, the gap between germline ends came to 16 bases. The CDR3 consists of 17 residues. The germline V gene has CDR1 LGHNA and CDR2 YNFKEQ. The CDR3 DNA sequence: TGTGCCAGCAGCCAAGAAGGGAAGGGGCGAGGGAACTATGGCTACACCTTC. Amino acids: CASSQEGKGRGNYGYTF.